These 29 T cell receptor beta chains were all obtained from the same sample, sequenced in a study of T-cell memory formation after mild COVID-19. One entry per CDR3 protein results from TCRdb running MiXCR on the 5' RACE reads. The table shows roughly 300,000 distinct CDR3 sequences, with about 13% occurring only once. The sequencing input was PBMCs or a T cell subset sorted from them (not recorded which). The source of these receptors is a man between 18 and 35 years old who had mild COVID-19 (a few samples of this study predate the infection). Cell type and time point are not known.

This clonotype was seen ten or more times. This chain links TRBV7-3 with TRBJ2-1; D is ambiguous. V was shortened by 5 bases and J by 12 bases, with 23 bases between the two germline ends. The germline V gene encodes CDR1 SGHTA and CDR2 FQGTGA. This CDR3 spans 15 amino acids. CDR3 sequence (DNA): TGTGCCAGCAGCCCGGGCGCAGGATCCCAGAACCCGCAGTTCTTC. It translates to CASSPGAGSQNPQFF.

V usage is TRBV7-9 and J usage is TRBJ2-4; TRBD2 agrees at 10 bases. Germline V gene sequence: CDR1 SEHNR, CDR2 FQNEAQ (reference sequence). The J segment lost 5 bases and the V segment lost 2 bases, leaving 0 bases of the junction unmatched. CDR3 length: 14 residues. CDR3 loop: CASSLLAGENIQYF. CDR3 nucleotides: TGTGCCAGCAGCTTACTAGCGGGGGAAAACATTCAGTACTTC.

The gene calls are TRBV7-9 and TRBJ1-2; possible D gene TRBD1, 6 bases. Trimming took off 4 bases at V and 7 bases at J, with 19 bases between the two ends. CDR3 length: 15 amino acids. Germline V gene sequence: CDR1 SEHNR, CDR2 FQNEAQ (reference sequence). The CDR3, as DNA: TGTGCCAGCAGCTCCAGCACAGGGATTATCTCTGGCTACACCTTC. This sequence encodes CASSSSTGIISGYTF.

This clonotype has just a few counts. The chain has TRBV20-1 and TRBJ2-5; D is uncertain. Germline V gene sequence: CDR1 DFQATT, CDR2 SNEGSKA (reference sequence). V dropped 0 bases and J dropped 1 base, with 6 bases sitting between them. This CDR3 is 13 amino acids long. CDR3 residues: CSAREWVQETQYF. In DNA, the CDR3 is TGCAGTGCTAGAGAATGGGTCCAAGAGACCCAGTACTTC.

This clonotype was observed a few times. This chain joins TRBV27 and TRBJ1-2; D gene ambiguous. CDR1 MNHEY and CDR2 SMNVEV come from the germline V gene (reference sequence). This CDR3 region has 13 residues. Trimming removed 3 bases at V and 0 bases at J, with 5 bases between. The CDR3 DNA reads TGTGCCAGCAGTTTCGGGGCTAACTATGGCTACACCTTC. Translating it yields CASSFGANYGYTF.

This clonotype was counted between two and nine times. The rearrangement uses TRBV5-6 and TRBJ1-6; 9 bases are a match to TRBD1. V was clipped by 0 bases and J by 10 bases; unmatched bases: 8. Looked up from germline, CDR1 is SGHDT and CDR2 is YYEEEE. This CDR3 is 16 amino acids long. CDR3 sequence (DNA): TGTGCCAGCAGCTTGGCTGGGACAGGGCGGGGGTCACCCCTCCACTTT. Translating it yields CASSLAGTGRGSPLHF. Full variable domain (missing parts from reference TRBV5-6 and TRBJ1-6): DAGVTQSPTHLIKTRGQQVTLRCSPKSGHDTVSWYQQALGQGPQFIFQYYEEEERQRGNFPDRFSGHQFPNYSSELNVNALLLGDSALYLCASSLAGTGRGSPLHFGNGTRLTVT.

J is TRBJ2-1 and V is TRBV29-1; 9 bases align to TRBD2. Germline loops: CDR1 SQVTM, CDR2 ANQGSEA. The J segment lost 9 bases and the V segment lost 3 bases, leaving 9 bases of the junction unmatched. There are 14 residues in the CDR3. CDR3 DNA: TGCAGCGTTGAGCGTAGCGGGGGACGAGTTGAGCAGTTCTTC. Amino acid sequence: CSVERSGGRVEQFF.

The V call is TRBV7-9, the J call TRBJ1-2, with TRBD1 identical over 7 bases. Germline values: CDR1 SEHNR, CDR2 FQNEAQ (reference sequence). V was clipped by 3 bases and J by 2 bases; unmatched bases: 6. CDR3 length: 15 amino acids. CDR3 sequence (DNA): TGTGCCAGCAGCTTGTCTATGACAGGGAACTATGGCTACACCTTC. It is translated as CASSLSMTGNYGYTF.

A few counts support this clonotype. V is TRBV18 and J is TRBJ2-7; 7 positions agree with TRBD1. This CDR3 has 13 residues. V shed 6 bases and J 6 bases; nucleotides not matched to a gene: 8. Germline V CDR1 and CDR2: KGHSH, LQKENI. In DNA form, the CDR3 reads TGTGCCAGCTCGGGGGACAGTCAAGGCGAGCAGTACGTC. It specifies CASSGDSQGEQYV.

This clonotype was counted a few times. The genes are TRBV10-3 and TRBJ2-1; D uncertain. Trimming stripped 2 bases from V and 8 bases from J, with 13 bases between. The CDR3 covers 14 residues. The germline gives CDR1 ENHRY, CDR2 SYGVKD. DNA for the CDR3: TGTGCCATCAGTGAGCAGTCGTCGGGTGATGAGCAGTTCTTC. Its translation: CAISEQSSGDEQFF.

The chain links TRBV7-2 to TRBJ1-5; no reliable D call. Deletions cut 2 bases from V and 3 bases from J, with 8 bases between. The V gene's germline CDR1 is SGHTA and CDR2 FQGNSA. The CDR3 covers 14 residues. The CDR3 reads CASSLRMFNQPQHF. CDR3 sequence (DNA): TGTGCCAGCAGCTTAAGGATGTTCAATCAGCCCCAGCATTTT.

This clonotype appeared a few times. The genes are TRBV20-1 and TRBJ1-1, with D possibly being TRBD1 (6 bases). The germline CDR1 and CDR2 sequences are DFQATT and SNEGSKA (reference sequence). This CDR3 has 15 residues. V lost 1 base and J lost 0, with 12 bases in between. The CDR3: CSARVGGPLNTEAFF. CDR3 nucleotide sequence: TGCAGTGCTAGAGTCGGGGGCCCCCTGAACACTGAAGCTTTCTTT.

This clonotype was detected a few times. The chain has TRBV10-3 and TRBJ2-1; D assignment may be TRBD1 or TRBD2 (5 bases each). The V end lost 4 bases, the J end lost 10 bases, and 14 bases lay between the germline ends. Germline CDR1 ENHRY, CDR2 SYGVKD. The CDR3 is made up of 13 amino acids. The CDR3 coding sequence is TGTGCCATCAGTGCCGGGACCCCCGGCGAGCAGTTCTTC. The encoded protein is CAISAGTPGEQFF.

CDR3 in DNA: TGTGCCAGCAGGTTTAGCGGGGGGGCGAGCGAGCAGTTCTTC. This encodes CASRFSGGASEQFF. The rearrangement uses TRBV12-3 or TRBV12-4 and TRBJ2-1; 11 bases are a match to TRBD2. The CDR3 totals 14 residues. V lost 6 bases and J lost 10; bases outside the gene matches: 8.

The CDR3: CASSLGQVNIQYF. CDR3 DNA sequence: TGTGCCAGCAGTTTAGGCCAAGTAAACATTCAGTACTTC. The V gene is TRBV12-3 or TRBV12-4, the J gene TRBJ2-4; no firm D call. The CDR3 contains 13 residues. The V end was cut by 1 base, the J end by 6 bases, with 7 bases between.

This clonotype was seen a handful of times. The chain is built from TRBV27 and TRBJ2-7, with a possible D match to TRBD2 (5 bases). The V gene lost 8 bases and the J gene lost 3 bases, with 17 bases spanning the gap. This CDR3 has 14 amino acids. Germline V gives CDR1 MNHEY, CDR2 SMNVEV (reference sequence). CDR3 residues: CASGFHGGDYEQYF. For the CDR3, the DNA is TGTGCCAGCGGATTCCACGGAGGCGACTACGAGCAGTACTTC.

This clonotype was seen more than once but under ten times. The chain employs TRBV4-3 and TRBJ1-6; 7 bases match TRBD1. The CDR3 has 16 residues. The germline gives CDR1 LGHNA, CDR2 YSLEER. Trimming took 4 bases from V and 5 from J; bases not matched to a gene: 8. The CDR3 sequence: CASSRGGTVNNSPLHF. The DNA for the CDR3 is TGCGCCAGCAGCCGGGGGGGGACAGTCAATAATTCACCCCTCCACTTT.

This clonotype came up many times. The rearrangement joins TRBV12-3 or TRBV12-4 to TRBJ1-6; 9 nucleotides line up with TRBD1. The CDR3 extends over 14 amino acids. Trimming cost V 6 bases and J 9 bases; bases outside gene matches: 6. CDR3 loop: CASSWGQGGSPLHF. The CDR3 DNA sequence: TGTGCCAGCAGCTGGGGACAGGGAGGTTCACCCCTCCACTTT.

The chain couples TRBV27 to TRBJ1-5, with TRBD1 identical over 8 bases. After removal of 6 bases from V and 1 base from J, the junction contained 11 bases not matched to a gene. The CDR3 sequence is 17 residues long. CDR1 and CDR2 (germline): MNHEY, SMNVEV (reference sequence). This CDR3 reads CASSPRQGMSSNQPQHF. The CDR3 bases are TGTGCCAGCAGCCCCCGACAGGGGATGAGCAGCAATCAGCCCCAGCATTTT.

The rearrangement joins TRBV5-6 to TRBJ2-6; 7 nucleotides match TRBD2. Per germline, CDR1 SGHDT and CDR2 YYEEEE. The CDR3 totals 17 residues. The V segment lost 2 bases and the J segment 2 bases; nucleotides outside the gene matches: 7. CDR3 DNA: TGTGCCAGCAGCTTCAGCGGGAAGGTGGCTGGGGCCAACGTCCTGACTTTC. Amino acid sequence: CASSFSGKVAGANVLTF.

This clonotype has a handful of counts. V usage is TRBV5-1 and J usage is TRBJ2-2, with 7 positions matching TRBD1. Germline assignment: CDR1 SGHRS and CDR2 YFSETQ. After removal of 4 bases from V and 0 bases from J, the junction contained 6 bases not matched to a gene. This CDR3 is built from 16 residues. CDR3 sequence: CASSPWTGSNTGELFF. DNA of the CDR3: TGCGCCAGCAGCCCGTGGACAGGATCGAACACCGGGGAGCTGTTTTTT.

This clonotype was detected only a few times. The chain couples TRBV2 to TRBJ2-5; 7 bases align to TRBD1. The CDR3 runs 12 residues. The V segment lost 8 bases and the J segment 1 base; nucleotides outside the gene matches: 1. In germline, CDR1 is SNHLY, CDR2 FYNNEI. CDR3 residues: CASGDSQETQYF. The CDR3 coding sequence is TGTGCCAGCGGGGACAGCCAAGAGACCCAGTACTTC.

This clonotype was recorded many times. The gene calls are TRBV7-6 and TRBJ2-5, with TRBD1 matching over 8 bases. Germline V CDR1 and CDR2: SGHVS, FNYEAQ. The CDR3 length is 15 residues. V shed 1 base and J 1 base; nucleotides not matched to a gene: 2. This chain's CDR3 is CASSLGTGTQETQYF. CDR3 DNA sequence: TGTGCCAGCAGCTTAGGGACAGGGACCCAAGAGACCCAGTACTTC.

V gene TRBV7-3 combines with J gene TRBJ2-3; 7 positions agree with TRBD2. J was trimmed by 6 bases and V by 2 bases; bases with no gene match: 11. Germline CDR1 is SGHTA and CDR2 is FQGTGA. CDR3 length equals 16 residues. The CDR3 nucleotides read TGTGCCAGCAGCTTATCGGGGCGGGGGTCTTACGATACGCAGTATTTT. This codes for CASSLSGRGSYDTQYF.

The chain has TRBV7-6 and TRBJ2-1; 8 bases line up with TRBD1. J gave up 4 bases and V 6 bases, and 8 bases lay outside the gene matches. Germline-derived CDR1 and CDR2 are SGHVS and FNYEAQ. This CDR3 is built from 15 residues. CDR3 residues: CASSMTGEAYNEQFF. The CDR3 DNA sequence: TGTGCCAGCAGTATGACAGGGGAAGCTTACAATGAGCAGTTCTTC.

The gene calls are TRBV7-9 and TRBJ2-7; perhaps D is TRBD1 or TRBD2 (6 bases each). Germline CDR1 reads SEHNR; CDR2 reads FQNEAQ (reference sequence). The V end lost 3 bases, the J end lost 4 bases, and 13 bases lay between the germline ends. This CDR3 has 14 amino acids. CDR3 loop: CASSFGGTPYEQYV. The CDR3 DNA is TGTGCCAGCAGCTTCGGCGGGACACCTTACGAGCAGTACGTC.

This clonotype was seen a handful of times. This chain uses TRBV18 with TRBJ2-2, with D perhaps TRBD1 (6 bases). The V gene's germline CDR1 is KGHSH and CDR2 LQKENI. The germline V and J ends were trimmed by 3 bases and 4 bases, with 12 bases remaining between them. The CDR3 sequence is 15 residues long. The CDR3 sequence: CASSPYRDGTGELFF. CDR3 nucleotide sequence: TGTGCCAGCTCACCGTACAGGGACGGCACCGGGGAGCTGTTTTTT.

The chain couples TRBV5-1 to TRBJ2-1, with 9 bases lining up with TRBD2. CDR3 length equals 18 residues. Germline CDR1 reads SGHRS; CDR2 reads YFSETQ. V was clipped by 5 bases and J by 4 bases; unmatched bases: 16. The CDR3, as DNA: TGCGCCAGCAGTCAGGCTCGTAGCGGGGGACCAAAATACAATGAGCAGTTCTTC. Protein product: CASSQARSGGPKYNEQFF.

There are a few counts of this clonotype. DNA for the CDR3: TGTGCCAGCAGTTATGGGTCGGGGCAGAACACTGAAGCTTTCTTT. This sequence encodes CASSYGSGQNTEAFF. The V call is TRBV6-5, the J call TRBJ1-1, with D possibly TRBD1 on 5 matching bases. V lost 3 bases, J lost 1 base, and 12 bases lay in between. CDR3 length: 15 residues. The germline V gene has CDR1 MNHEY and CDR2 SVGAGI.